Following are 2 T cell receptor beta chains from one sample sequenced in a study of blood T cells in healthy people across ages. Alongside a J-beta primer mix, a sample-barcoded 5' primer served in a second PCR lasting roughly 6 to 12 cycles. TCRdb ran MiXCR on the 5' RACE reads and lists one entry per CDR3 protein. The data show 800,000 to 950,000 distinct CDR3 sequences, just under 30% seen once. The same specimen was also included in a second study, on T cells of mothers and their children.

Sequencing input: blood. Every receptor here comes from a woman between 35 and 50 years old in good health.

This clonotype appeared many times. The chain employs TRBV5-1 and TRBJ2-7; TRBD1 might be the D (5 bases). Deletions cut 4 bases from V and 0 bases from J, with 11 bases between. CDR1 and CDR2 from the germline V gene are SGHRS and YFSETQ. The CDR3 contains 14 residues. The CDR3 coding sequence is TGCGCCAGCAGCCACGGACAAGGCTCCTACGAGCAGTACTTC. It is translated as CASSHGQGSYEQYF.

This clonotype was counted many times. The chain recombines TRBV4-3 with TRBJ2-7, with D uncertain. Germline loops: CDR1 LGHNA, CDR2 YSLEER. There are 15 residues in the CDR3. The V and J ends lost 4 bases and 3 bases respectively, with 16 bases between them. CDR3 nucleotide sequence: TGCGCCAGCAGCCCTGAAGGCGGCTCATTCTACGAGCAGTACTTC. Residues: CASSPEGGSFYEQYF.